This T cell receptor (beta chain) comes out of a study of Ad26.COV2.S vaccination and SARS-CoV-2 variants. The CDR3 length is 15 residues. Deletions cut 5 bases from V and 2 bases from J, with 13 bases between. Germline CDR1 is MNHEY and CDR2 is SVGAGI. The treatment is: roughly 18 received Ad26.COV2.S at low or high dose, single or two shots; 5 received placebo; per-sample allocation not given. Following the first vaccine or placebo injection, samples were taken on day 63. The repertoire was sequenced with immunoSEQ multiplex PCR; TCRdb's copy has only in-frame clones and lacks some. The top ten clones hold more than 1.5% of a sample with around 320,000 clones, roughly 86% of them seen once.

The source of this sequence is a person aged 18-60 years who received the Ad26.COV2.S COVID-19 vaccine or a placebo. V and J are TRBV6-5 and TRBJ1-5; perhaps TRBD1 as D (6 bases). The sequencing here drew on peripheral blood, taken in a trial of Ad26.COV2.S vaccine versus placebo. This chain's CDR3 is CASSRGNRGNQPQHF. The DNA of the CDR3 is TGTGCCAGCAGTCGGGGCAACAGGGGCAATCAGCCCCAGCATTTT.